Below, one T cell receptor (beta chain) is given with its context. This receptor's antigen is unknown. Per-base quality was not reported, and no clone a single base away is much larger than it. The sample was run on an Illumina HiSeq 2500. Quantitative 5'-RACE with molecular barcodes was used to prepare TCR beta libraries. In the authors' own workflow: A new computational method, built on a probabilistic model of VDJ rearrangement, was used to identify disease-linked TCR variants. TCRdb handled the public reads itself, with Q25 trimming in fastp and clone calling in MiXCR, and kept productive beta chains. Every entry covers one CDR3 protein and lists the most common genes and DNA from its rows. The V and J calls and clone size are TCRdb's, not the authors'. In this sample the table shows 300,000 to 400,000 distinct CDR3 sequences, about 9.9% of which occur a single time. 9.1% of the sample lies in the top ten.

This sample was taken from a study of CD8 T cells in ankylosing spondylitis (TCRdb year 2017). Looking at the study overall: The study set out to find disease-linked TCR variants by profiling T cell receptor beta repertoires in ankylosing spondylitis patients and healthy donors. The whole study cohort included some 100 healthy donors and around 24 ankylosing spondylitis patients. Peripheral blood samples were taken, and synovial fluid was additionally collected from ankylosing spondylitis patients.

V sheds 4 bases and J sheds 3 bases, leaving 13 bases between their ends. Sequences SNHLY (CDR1) and FYNNEI (CDR2) are obtained from the germline V gene. Measured from the cysteine to the phenylalanine, the CDR3 is 14 residues long. The read is trimmed to its CDR3 DNA, 42 bases read in frame from base 1. Points the paper makes about the study in general: The disease-linked clones showed a CD8+ phenotype and occurred at relatively low frequencies in peripheral blood. The disease-linked clones were reported to be significantly enriched in matched synovial fluid samples from ankylosing spondylitis patients. Some of the motif variants had been reported before in the synovial fluid and blood of reactive arthritis patients, a finding that suggests common disease-initiation mechanisms. A TCR beta motif made up of several highly homologous amino acid variants appeared to be characteristic of blood from ankylosing spondylitis patients.

This sequence uses TRBV2 and TRBJ2-7; the D segment cannot be called with confidence. Sequencing was carried out using blood, either unsorted or a sorted T cell fraction (not recorded which). The source is a female donor with ankylosing spondylitis or in good health (not recorded which). Here the CDR3 is given as CASSVYSSSYEQYF. The bases are TGTGCCAGCAGTGTTTACTCAAGTAGCTACGAGCAGTACTTC.